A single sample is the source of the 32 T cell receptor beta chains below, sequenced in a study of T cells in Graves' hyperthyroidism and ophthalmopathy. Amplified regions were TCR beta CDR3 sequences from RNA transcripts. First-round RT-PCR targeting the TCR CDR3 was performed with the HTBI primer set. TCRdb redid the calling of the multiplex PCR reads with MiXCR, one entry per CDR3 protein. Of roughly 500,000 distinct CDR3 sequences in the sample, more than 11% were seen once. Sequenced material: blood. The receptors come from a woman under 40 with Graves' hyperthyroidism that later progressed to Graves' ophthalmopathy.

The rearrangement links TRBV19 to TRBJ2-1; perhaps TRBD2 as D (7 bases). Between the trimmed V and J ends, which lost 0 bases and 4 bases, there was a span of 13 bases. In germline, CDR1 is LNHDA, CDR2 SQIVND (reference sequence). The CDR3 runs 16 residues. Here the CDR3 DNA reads TGTGCCAGTAGTATAGATAAGGGGGGGCCGTACAATGAGCAGTTCTTC. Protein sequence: CASSIDKGGPYNEQFF.

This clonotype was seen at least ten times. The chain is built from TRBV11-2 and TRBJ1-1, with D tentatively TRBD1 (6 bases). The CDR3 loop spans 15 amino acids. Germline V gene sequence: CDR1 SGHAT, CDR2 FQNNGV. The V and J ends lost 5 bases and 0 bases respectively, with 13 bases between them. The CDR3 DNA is TGTGCCAGCAGCCGGGAGGGGGGACTGAACACTGAAGCTTTCTTT. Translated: CASSREGGLNTEAFF. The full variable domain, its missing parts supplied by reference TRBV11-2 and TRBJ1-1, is EAGVAQSPRYKIIEKRQSVAFWCNPISGHATLYWYQQILGQGPKLLIQFQNNGVVDDSQLPKDRFSAERLKGVDSTLKIQPAKLEDSAVYLCASSREGGLNTEAFFGQGTRLTVV.

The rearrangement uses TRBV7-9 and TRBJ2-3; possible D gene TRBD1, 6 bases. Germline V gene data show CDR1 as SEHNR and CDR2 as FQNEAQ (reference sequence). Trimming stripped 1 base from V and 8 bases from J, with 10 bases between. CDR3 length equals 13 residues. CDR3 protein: CASSLEAGATQYF. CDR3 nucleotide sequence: TGTGCCAGCAGCTTAGAAGCAGGGGCTACGCAGTATTTT.

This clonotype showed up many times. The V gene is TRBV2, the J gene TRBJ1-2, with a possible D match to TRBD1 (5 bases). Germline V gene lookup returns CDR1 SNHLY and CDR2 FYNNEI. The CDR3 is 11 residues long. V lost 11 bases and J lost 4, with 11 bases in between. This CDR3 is CASKGSYGYTF. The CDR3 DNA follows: TGTGCCTCTAAGGGGAGCTATGGCTACACCTTC.

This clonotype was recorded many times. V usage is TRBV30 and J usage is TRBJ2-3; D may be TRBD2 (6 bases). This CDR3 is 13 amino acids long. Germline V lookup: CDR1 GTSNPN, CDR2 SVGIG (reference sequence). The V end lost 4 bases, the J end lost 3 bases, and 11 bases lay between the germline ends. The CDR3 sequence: CAWTAGGTDTQYF. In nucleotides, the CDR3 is TGTGCCTGGACTGCCGGAGGGACAGATACGCAGTATTTT.

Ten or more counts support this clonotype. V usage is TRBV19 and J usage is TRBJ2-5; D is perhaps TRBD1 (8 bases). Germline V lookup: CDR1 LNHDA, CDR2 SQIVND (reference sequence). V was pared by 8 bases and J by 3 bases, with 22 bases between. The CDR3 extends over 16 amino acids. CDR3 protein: CASLLNRGGAKETQYF. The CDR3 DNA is TGTGCCAGTCTCCTTAACAGGGGGGGCGCAAAAGAGACCCAGTACTTC.

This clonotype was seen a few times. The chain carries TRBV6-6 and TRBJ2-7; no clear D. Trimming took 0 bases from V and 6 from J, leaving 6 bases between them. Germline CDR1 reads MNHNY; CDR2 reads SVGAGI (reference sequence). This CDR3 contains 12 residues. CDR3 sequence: CASSYSKFEQYF. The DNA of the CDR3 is TGTGCCAGCAGTTACTCGAAATTCGAGCAGTACTTC.

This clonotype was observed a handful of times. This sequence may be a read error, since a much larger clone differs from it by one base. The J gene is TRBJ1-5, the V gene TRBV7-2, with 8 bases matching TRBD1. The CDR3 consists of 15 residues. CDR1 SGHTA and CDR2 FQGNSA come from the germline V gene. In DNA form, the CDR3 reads TGTGCCAACAGCCTGACAGGGGTCGTATCCCAGCCCCAGCATTTT. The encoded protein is CANSLTGVVSQPQHF.

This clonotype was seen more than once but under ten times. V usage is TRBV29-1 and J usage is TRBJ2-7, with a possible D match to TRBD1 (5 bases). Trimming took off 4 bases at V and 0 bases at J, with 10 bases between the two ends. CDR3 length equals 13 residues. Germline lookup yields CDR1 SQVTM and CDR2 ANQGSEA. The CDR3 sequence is CSVVGASSYEQYF. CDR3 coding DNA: TGCAGCGTTGTAGGGGCTAGCTCCTACGAGCAGTACTTC.

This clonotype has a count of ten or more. CDR3 protein: CASRSERGETQYF. DNA of the CDR3: TGTGCCAGCAGGTCGGAACGAGGAGAGACCCAGTACTTC. V is TRBV6-1 and J is TRBJ2-5; D gene unclear. Trimming left V 6 bases short and J 4 bases short, with 12 bases between. CDR3 size: 13 residues. Germline lookup yields CDR1 MNHNS and CDR2 SASEGT.

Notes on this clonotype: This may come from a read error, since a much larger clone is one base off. The CDR3 region has the DNA TGTGCCAGCGGAGCCCGACTAGCGGCACACTACGAGCAGTACTTC. Its translation is CASGARLAAHYEQYF. The rearrangement links TRBV27 to TRBJ2-7, with 9 bases lining up with TRBD2. V was pared by 8 bases and J by 3 bases, with 11 bases of the junction left unmatched. The germline CDR1 and CDR2 sequences are MNHEY and SMNVEV (reference sequence). CDR3 size: 15 residues.

The CDR3 DNA is TGCAGTGCTTTGGTTGGGACAGGGTTGTCCTACGAGCAGTACTTC. It codes for CSALVGTGLSYEQYF. This chain links TRBV20-1 with TRBJ2-7, with 9 positions matching TRBD1. There are 15 residues in the CDR3. Germline CDR1 DFQATT, CDR2 SNEGSKA (reference sequence). With V trimmed by 5 bases and J by 1 base, 9 bases remained unmatched.

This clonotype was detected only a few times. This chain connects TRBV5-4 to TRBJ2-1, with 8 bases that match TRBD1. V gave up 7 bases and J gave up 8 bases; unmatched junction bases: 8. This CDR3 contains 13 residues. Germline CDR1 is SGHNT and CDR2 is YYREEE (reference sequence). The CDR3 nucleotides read TGTGCCAGCGGCACTCAGGGGGCCCATGAGCAGTTCTTC. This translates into CASGTQGAHEQFF.

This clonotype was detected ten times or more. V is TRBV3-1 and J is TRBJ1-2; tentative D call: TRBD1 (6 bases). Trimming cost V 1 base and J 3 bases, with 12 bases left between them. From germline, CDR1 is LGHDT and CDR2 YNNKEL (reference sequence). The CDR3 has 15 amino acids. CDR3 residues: CASSQGIGQYYGYTF. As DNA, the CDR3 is TGTGCCAGCAGCCAAGGGATCGGACAGTACTATGGCTACACCTTC.

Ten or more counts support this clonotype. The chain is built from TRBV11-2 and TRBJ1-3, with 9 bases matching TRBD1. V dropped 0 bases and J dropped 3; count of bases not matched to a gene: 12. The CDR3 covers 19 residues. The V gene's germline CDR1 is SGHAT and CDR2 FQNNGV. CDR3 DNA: TGTGCCAGCAGCTTAGAGCGCATCCGGGACAGGGTTTTTGGAAACACCATATATTTT. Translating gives CASSLERIRDRVFGNTIYF.

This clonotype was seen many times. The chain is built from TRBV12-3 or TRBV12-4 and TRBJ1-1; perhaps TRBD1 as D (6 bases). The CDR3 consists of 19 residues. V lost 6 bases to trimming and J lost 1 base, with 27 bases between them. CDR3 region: CASRGGRHKGEKENTEAFF. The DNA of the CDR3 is TGTGCCAGCAGGGGGGGACGGCATAAGGGGGAAAAGGAGAACACTGAAGCTTTCTTT.

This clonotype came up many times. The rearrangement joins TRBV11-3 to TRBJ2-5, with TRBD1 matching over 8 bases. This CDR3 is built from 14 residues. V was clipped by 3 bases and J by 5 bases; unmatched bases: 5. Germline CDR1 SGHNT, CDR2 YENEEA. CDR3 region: CASSFSQGGETQYF. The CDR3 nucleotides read TGTGCCAGCAGCTTCTCACAGGGGGGTGAGACCCAGTACTTC.

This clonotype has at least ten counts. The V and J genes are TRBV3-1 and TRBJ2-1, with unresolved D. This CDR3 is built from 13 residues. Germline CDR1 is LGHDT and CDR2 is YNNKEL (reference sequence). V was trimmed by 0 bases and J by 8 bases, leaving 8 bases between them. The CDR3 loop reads CASSQESFDEQFF. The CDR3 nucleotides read TGTGCCAGCAGCCAAGAAAGTTTCGATGAGCAGTTCTTC.

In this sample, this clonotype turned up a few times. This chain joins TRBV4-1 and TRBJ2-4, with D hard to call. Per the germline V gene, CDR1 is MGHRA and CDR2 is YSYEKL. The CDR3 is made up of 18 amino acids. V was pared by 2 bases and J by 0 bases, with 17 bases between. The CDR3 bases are TGCGCCAGCAGCCAATTTTCCGGTGACACCCTAGCCAAAAACATTCAGTACTTC. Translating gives CASSQFSGDTLAKNIQYF.

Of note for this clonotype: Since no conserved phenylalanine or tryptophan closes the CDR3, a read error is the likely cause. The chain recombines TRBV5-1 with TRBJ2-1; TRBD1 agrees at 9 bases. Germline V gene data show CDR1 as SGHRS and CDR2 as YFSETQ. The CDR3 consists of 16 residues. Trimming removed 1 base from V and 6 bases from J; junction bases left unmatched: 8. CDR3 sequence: CASSLLPTGGPNEQFC. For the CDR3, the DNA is TGCGCCAGCAGCTTGCTCCCGACAGGGGGTCCCAATGAGCAGTTCTGC.

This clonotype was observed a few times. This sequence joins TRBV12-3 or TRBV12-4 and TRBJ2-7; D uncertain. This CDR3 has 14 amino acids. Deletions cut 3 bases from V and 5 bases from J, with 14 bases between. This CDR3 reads CASSFSSTTHEQYF. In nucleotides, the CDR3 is TGTGCCAGCAGTTTTTCCTCGACAACCCACGAGCAGTACTTC.

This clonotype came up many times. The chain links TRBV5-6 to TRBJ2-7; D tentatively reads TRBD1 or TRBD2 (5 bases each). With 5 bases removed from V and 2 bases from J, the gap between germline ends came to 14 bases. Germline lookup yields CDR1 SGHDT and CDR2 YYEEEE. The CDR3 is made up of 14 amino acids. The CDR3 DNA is TGTGCCAGCAGTGGGATGGGACGGGCCTACGAGCAGTACTTC. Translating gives CASSGMGRAYEQYF.

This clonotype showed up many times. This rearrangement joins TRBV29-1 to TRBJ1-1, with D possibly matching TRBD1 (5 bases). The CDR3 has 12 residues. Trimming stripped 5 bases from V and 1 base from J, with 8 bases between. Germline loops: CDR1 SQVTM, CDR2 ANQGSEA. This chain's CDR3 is CSVYQGNTEAFF. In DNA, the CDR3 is TGCAGCGTTTACCAGGGGAACACTGAAGCTTTCTTT.

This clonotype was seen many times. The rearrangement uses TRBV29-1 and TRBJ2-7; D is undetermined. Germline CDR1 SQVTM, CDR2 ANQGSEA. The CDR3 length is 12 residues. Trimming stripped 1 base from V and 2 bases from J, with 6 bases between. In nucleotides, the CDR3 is TGCAGCGTTGAAGGACACCCCTACGAGCAGTACTTC. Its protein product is CSVEGHPYEQYF.

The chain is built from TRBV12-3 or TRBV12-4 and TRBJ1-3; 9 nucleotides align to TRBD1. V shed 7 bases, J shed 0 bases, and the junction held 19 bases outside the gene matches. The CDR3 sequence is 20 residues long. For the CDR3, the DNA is TGTGCCAGCAACAGAATAAGAGGACAGGGGAAGGAGCTCTCTGGAAACACCATATATTTT. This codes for CASNRIRGQGKELSGNTIYF.

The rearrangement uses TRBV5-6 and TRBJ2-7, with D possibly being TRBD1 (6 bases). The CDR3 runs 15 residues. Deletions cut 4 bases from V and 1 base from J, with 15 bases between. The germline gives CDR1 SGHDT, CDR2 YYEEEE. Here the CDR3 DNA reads TGTGCCAGCAGCAAGGGGCAGAGGGGGTCCTACGAGCAGTACTTC. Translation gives CASSKGQRGSYEQYF.

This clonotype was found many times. CDR3 in amino acids: CSAPKGGLGEQYF. The CDR3 coding sequence is TGCAGTGCGCCTAAGGGTGGGTTGGGTGAGCAGTACTTC. The V gene is TRBV20-1, the J gene TRBJ2-7; D call uncertain. The CDR3 covers 13 residues. The V and J ends lost 6 bases and 7 bases respectively, with 19 bases between them. The germline gives CDR1 DFQATT, CDR2 SNEGSKA (reference sequence).

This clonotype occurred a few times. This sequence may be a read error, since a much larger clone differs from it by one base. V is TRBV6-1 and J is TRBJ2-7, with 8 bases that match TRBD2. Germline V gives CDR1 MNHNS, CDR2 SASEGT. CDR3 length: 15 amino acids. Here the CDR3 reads CAGSEVGGGRHEQYF. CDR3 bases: TGTGCCGGCAGTGAAGTCGGGGGGGGGCGACACGAGCAGTACTTC.

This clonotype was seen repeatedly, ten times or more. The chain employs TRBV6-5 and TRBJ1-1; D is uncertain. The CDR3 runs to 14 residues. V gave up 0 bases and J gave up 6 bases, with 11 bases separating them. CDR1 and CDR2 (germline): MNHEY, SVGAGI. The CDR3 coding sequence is TGTGCCAGCAGTTACTCGCGGGCGCAACCTGAAGCTTTCTTT. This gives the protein CASSYSRAQPEAFF.

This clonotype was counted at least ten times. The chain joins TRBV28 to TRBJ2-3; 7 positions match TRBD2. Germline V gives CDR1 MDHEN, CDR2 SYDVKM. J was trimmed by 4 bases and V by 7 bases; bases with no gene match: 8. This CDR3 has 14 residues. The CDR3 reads CASKGEGRSDTQYF. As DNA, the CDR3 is TGTGCCAGCAAAGGGGAGGGGCGCTCAGATACGCAGTATTTT.

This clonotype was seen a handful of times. The CDR3 DNA reads as TGTGCCAGCAGATCCGGGACGATGGTCTACAATGAGCAGTTCTTC. It specifies CASRSGTMVYNEQFF. This chain uses TRBV5-5 with TRBJ2-1; perhaps D is TRBD1 or TRBD2 (5 bases each). Germline lookup yields CDR1 SGHKS and CDR2 YYEKEE (reference sequence). This CDR3 comprises 15 residues. V was trimmed by 5 bases and J by 3 bases, leaving 15 bases between them.

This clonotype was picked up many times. The CDR3 spells CASSPATSGTFYEQYF. The CDR3 DNA follows: TGTGCCAGCAGTCCAGCGACTAGCGGGACTTTCTACGAGCAGTACTTC. The rearrangement uses TRBV12-3 or TRBV12-4 and TRBJ2-7; TRBD2 matches 11 bases. The CDR3 loop spans 16 amino acids. With V trimmed by 5 bases and J by 3 bases, 9 bases remained unmatched.